The rows below give T cell receptor beta chains drawn from one sample of a study of shared clonotypes between healthy human individuals. Assay used: immunoSEQ multiplex PCR; TCRdb lists only in-frame clones, some missing. The sample holds 2 million to 3 million clones, under 95% seen once. The sequencing input was naive CD4+ T cells from PBMCs. Receptors were obtained from a man between 18 and 29 years old in good health. Some clones in this sample may be carry-over from other donors' samples. The CDR3 runs from the conserved cysteine through the conserved F or W. A D gene is named only where the DNA matches it firmly. Clone size is given for some rows only: seen once, a few or many times, or a class if the clone is expanded.

>TRBD1|TRBJ2-7|.|TRBV5-4
CACSGTDYNEQYF
TGTGCCTGTTCCGGGACAGACTACAACGAGCAGTACTTC
>.|TRBJ2-7|.|TRBV5-1
CASSFYHEQYF
TGCGCCAGCAGCTTTTACCACGAGCAGTACTTC
>TRBD2|TRBJ2-1|.|TRBV11-2
CASSPIAGSNEQFF
TGTGCCAGCAGCCCAATAGCGGGCTCAAATGAGCAGTTCTTC
>.|TRBJ1-2|.|TRBV28
CASSPTTGPNYGYTF
TGTGCCAGCAGTCCGACAACGGGTCCCAACTATGGCTACACCTTC
>.|TRBJ2-3|.|TRBV18
CASSPVNNPSRLSTDTQYF
TGTGCCAGCTCACCGGTGAATAACCCTAGCCGACTCAGCACAGATACGCAGTATTTT
>.|TRBJ2-1|once|TRBV28
CATETVRDGEQFF
TGTGCCACCGAAACCGTCCGGGATGGTGAGCAGTTCTTC
>TRBD2|TRBJ2-1|.|TRBV28
CASSLLGGTKHNEQFF
TGTGCCAGCAGTTTATTGGGTGGGACTAAACACAATGAGCAGTTCTTC
>.|TRBJ2-3|.|TRBV11-2
CASSWTRGRDTQYF
TGTGCCAGCAGCTGGACTCGGGGACGGGATACGCAGTATTTT
>.|TRBJ2-3|.|TRBV19
CASSPVGLDTQYF
TGTGCCAGTAGTCCGGTTGGATTGGATACGCAGTATTTT
>.|TRBJ1-2|.|TRBV19
CASSPVGVNYGYTF
TGTGCCAGTAGCCCGGTCGGGGTTAACTATGGCTACACCTTC
>.|TRBJ2-7|once|TRBV5-1
CASRPTSVYEQYF
TGCGCCAGCAGGCCTACTAGTGTGTACGAGCAGTACTTC
>.|TRBJ2-2|.|TRBV27
CASSLSGSGELFF
TGTGCCAGCAGTTTAAGTGGTTCCGGGGAGCTGTTTTTT
>.|TRBJ1-5|.|TRBV27
CASSISSRGYSNQPQHF
TGTGCCAGCAGTATCTCCTCCCGGGGGTATAGCAATCAGCCCCAGCATTTT
>TRBD1|TRBJ2-2|.|TRBV28
CASSLGTVDANTGELFF
TGTGCCAGCAGTTTAGGGACAGTCGACGCGAACACCGGGGAGCTGTTTTTT
>TRBD2|TRBJ2-1|.|TRBV19
CASSIAGTSGSLNEQFF
TGTGCCAGTAGTATAGCGGGGACTAGCGGGAGCCTAAATGAGCAGTTCTTC
>TRBD2|TRBJ2-7|.|TRBV7-2
CASSPGAGGYEQYF
TGTGCCAGCAGCCCCGGAGCGGGAGGATACGAGCAGTACTTC
>.|TRBJ2-3|.|TRBV19
CASSTPRAAANRDTQYF
TGTGCCAGTAGTACCCCTCGGGCAGCGGCGAATCGAGATACGCAGTATTTT
>.|TRBJ1-2|.|TRBV28
CASSLPGRGVYGYTF
TGTGCCAGCAGCCTACCGGGACGTGGGGTCTATGGCTACACCTTC
>TRBD2|TRBJ2-1|once|TRBV11-3
CASSSTTSGRNNEQFF
TGTGCCAGCAGCTCAACAACTAGCGGGAGGAACAATGAGCAGTTCTTC
>.|TRBJ2-2|.|TRBV4-2
CASNPEVKRANTGELFF
TGTGCCAGCAACCCAGAGGTAAAGCGGGCGAACACCGGGGAGCTGTTTTTT
>.|TRBJ1-1|.|TRBV5-6
CASSLGGPEAFF
TGTGCCAGCAGCTTGGGGGGCCCTGAAGCTTTCTTT
>TRBD2|TRBJ2-7|.|TRBV5-1
CASSPKRTSETYEQYF
TGCGCCAGCAGCCCGAAGAGAACTAGCGAGACCTACGAGCAGTACTTC
>.|TRBJ2-5|once|TRBV28
CASNLASQETQYF
TGTGCCAGCAACCTAGCTAGTCAAGAGACCCAGTACTTC
>.|TRBJ1-4|.|TRBV10-2
CASSDPFGSGEKLFF
TGCGCCAGCAGCGATCCGTTTGGAAGTGGGGAAAAACTGTTTTTT
>TRBD2|TRBJ2-7|.|TRBV5-1
CASTRGTSGRAPYEQYF
TGCGCCAGCACCCGAGGGACTAGCGGGAGGGCCCCCTACGAGCAGTACTTC
>.|TRBJ2-4|.|TRBV7-2
CASSPAGAKNIQYF
TGTGCCAGCAGCCCGGCCGGAGCCAAAAACATTCAGTACTTC
>.|TRBJ2-3|.|TRBV27
CASSYWDRHTDTQYF
TGTGCCAGCAGTTATTGGGACCGACACACAGATACGCAGTATTTT
>.|TRBJ2-7|.|TRBV28
CASSLQTSYEQYF
TGTGCCAGCAGTTTACAAACCTCCTACGAGCAGTACTTC
>TRBD2|TRBJ2-7|.|TRBV7-2
CASSLGGGLAAYEQYF
TGTGCCAGCAGCTTAGGGGGCGGACTAGCAGCCTACGAGCAGTACTTC
>TRBD1|TRBJ1-2|.|TRBV18
CASSPPDRGNYGYTF
TGTGCCAGCTCACCACCCGACAGGGGTAACTATGGCTACACCTTC
>TRBD2|TRBJ2-7|.|TRBV7-3
CASSLKPAGESSEQYF
TGTGCCAGCAGCTTAAAACCGGCGGGAGAAAGTTCCGAGCAGTACTTC
>TRBD1|TRBJ2-7|once|TRBV2
CASSMLDRGRHEQYF
TGTGCCAGCAGTATGTTGGACAGGGGGCGCCACGAGCAGTACTTC
>.|TRBJ2-1|.|TRBV5-1
CASSLAPGPVIQFF
TGCGCCAGCAGCTTGGCCCCGGGACCAGTTATACAGTTCTTC
>.|TRBJ1-2|.|TRBV18
CASSPEPGGPRGYTF
TGTGCCAGCTCACCAGAACCCGGGGGGCCGCGAGGCTACACCTTC
>.|TRBJ1-1|.|TRBV18
CASSPSTSGETEAFF
TGTGCCAGCTCACCCTCTACATCGGGAGAAACTGAAGCTTTCTTT
>.|TRBJ2-5|.|TRBV7-9
CASSFQPQGYQETQYF
TGTGCCAGCAGCTTTCAACCGCAGGGGTACCAAGAGACCCAGTACTTC
>.|TRBJ2-2|.|TRBV19
CASSTRDITGELFF
TGTGCCAGTAGTACCCGGGACATCACCGGGGAGCTGTTTTTT
>TRBD1|TRBJ2-7|.|TRBV4-3
CASSQDFGTGYEQYF
TGCGCCAGCAGCCAAGATTTTGGGACAGGATACGAGCAGTACTTC
>TRBD2|TRBJ2-7|.|TRBV9
CASSPRLAGAYEQYF
TGTGCCAGCAGTCCCAGGCTAGCGGGAGCCTACGAGCAGTACTTC
>TRBD2|TRBJ2-3|.|TRBV7-9
CASSLSGGADTQYF
TGTGCCAGCAGCTTAAGCGGGGGGGCGGATACGCAGTATTTT
>.|TRBJ1-5|few|TRBV18
CASSPIRDPNQPQHF
TGTGCCAGCTCACCGATCCGGGACCCGAATCAGCCCCAGCATTTT
>TRBD2|TRBJ2-7|once|TRBV5-4
CASSLVASGSSYEQYF
TGTGCCAGCAGCTTGGTCGCTAGCGGGAGCTCCTACGAGCAGTACTTC